The 10 T cell receptor beta chains below all came from one sample that was sequenced in a study of blood T cell repertoires in COVID-19. Clones were read by immunoSEQ multiplex PCR, and TCRdb kept only the in-frame ones, dropping some. The sample records about 270,000 clones, approximately 83% being singletons. The sample comprised peripheral blood. These receptors came from a woman between 50 and 59 years old who had recovered from COVID-19.

The gene calls are TRBV7-2 and TRBJ2-7; 9 bases are shared with TRBD2. Germline V gene data show CDR1 as SGHTA and CDR2 as FQGNSA. V shed 2 bases and J 2 bases; nucleotides not matched to a gene: 13. This CDR3 contains 18 residues. The chain's CDR3 is CASSLILSSASGAYEQYF. The CDR3 DNA follows: TGTGCCAGCAGCTTAATACTCAGTTCAGCTAGCGGGGCCTACGAGCAGTACTTC.

V usage is TRBV7-9 and J usage is TRBJ2-1, with D possibly being TRBD2 (5 bases). V gave up 1 base and J gave up 6 bases, with 13 bases separating them. The CDR3 consists of 15 residues. Germline V gene sequence: CDR1 SEHNR, CDR2 FQNEAQ (reference sequence). The CDR3 DNA sequence: TGTGCCAGCAGCTTAGGCGCTAGCACGGTCAATGAGCAGTTCTTC. Protein: CASSLGASTVNEQFF.

The chain has TRBV29-1 and TRBJ1-1, with D possibly matching TRBD1 (6 bases). The CDR3 runs to 12 residues. Germline loops: CDR1 SQVTM, CDR2 ANQGSEA. The V end was cut by 8 bases, the J end by 1 base, with 11 bases between. In nucleotides, the CDR3 is TGCAGCTCTCGGACAGCGAACACTGAAGCTTTCTTT. It translates to CSSRTANTEAFF.

The chain is built from TRBV6-1 and TRBJ1-1; D remains unclear. Germline V gene data show CDR1 as MNHNS and CDR2 as SASEGT. Trimming took 1 base from V and 1 from J, leaving 7 bases between them. The CDR3 contains 14 residues. CDR3 region: CASSEVSGNTEAFF. In DNA, the CDR3 is TGTGCCAGCAGTGAAGTGTCGGGGAACACTGAAGCTTTCTTT.

This clone is a singleton in its sample. This sequence joins TRBV12-3 or TRBV12-4 and TRBJ2-7, with D possibly being TRBD1 (5 bases). Trimming removed 6 bases at V and 2 bases at J, with 11 bases between. There are 13 residues in the CDR3. The CDR3 loop reads CASSPPGTYEQYF. CDR3 DNA sequence: TGTGCCAGCAGCCCCCCAGGGACCTACGAGCAGTACTTC.

CDR3 protein: CSAEDRDYEQYF. The CDR3, as DNA: TGCAGCGCGGAGGACAGGGACTACGAGCAGTACTTC. This chain uses TRBV29-1 with TRBJ2-7; TRBD1 matches 8 bases. J lost 3 bases, V lost 7 bases, and 5 bases had no gene match. CDR1 and CDR2 from the germline V gene are SQVTM and ANQGSEA. The length of the CDR3 is 12 residues.

This chain connects TRBV4-3 to TRBJ2-1; 12 nucleotides align to TRBD2. With V trimmed by 1 base and J by 9 bases, 22 bases remained unmatched. The CDR3 is 21 residues long. Germline CDR1 LGHNA, CDR2 YSLEER. The CDR3 loop is CASSQGPSAETSGRTLPEQFF. The DNA of the CDR3 is TGCGCCAGCAGCCAAGGGCCCTCAGCTGAAACTAGCGGGAGGACCCTGCCTGAGCAGTTCTTC.

The chain carries TRBV6-2 or TRBV6-3 and TRBJ1-5; perhaps TRBD1 as D (5 bases). Germline CDR1 is MNHEY and CDR2 is SVGEGT. This CDR3 spans 15 amino acids. Between the trimmed V and J ends, which lost 0 bases and 2 bases, there was a span of 8 bases. The CDR3 DNA follows: TGTGCCAGCAGTTACTCCTCCAGGGGCAATCAGCCCCAGCATTTT. This translates into CASSYSSRGNQPQHF.

This clone was detected only a few times. This chain connects TRBV10-3 to TRBJ2-1, with 11 bases that match TRBD1. The CDR3 loop spans 15 amino acids. Germline V gene lookup returns CDR1 ENHRY and CDR2 SYGVKD. Germline trimming cut 6 bases from V and 0 bases from J; bases unmatched to any gene: 1. The CDR3 reads CAIRGQGASYNEQFF. In DNA, the CDR3 is TGTGCCATCAGAGGACAGGGGGCCTCCTACAATGAGCAGTTCTTC.

V gene TRBV19 combines with J gene TRBJ2-1; 10 bases align to TRBD2. This CDR3 region has 15 residues. Trimming removed 0 bases from V and 8 bases from J; junction bases left unmatched: 4. From germline, CDR1 is LNHDA and CDR2 SQIVND (reference sequence). CDR3 in DNA: TGTGCCAGTAGTATAGATAAAACTAGCGGGGATGAGCAGTTCTTC. This translates into CASSIDKTSGDEQFF.